This T cell receptor (beta chain) came from a study of monozygotic twins with inflammatory bowel disease (dated by TCRdb to the late 2010s). Background on the whole study: The full study comprised 30 or so monozygotic twin pairs: nine German pairs (four IBD-concordant, five IBD-discordant) and 19 IBD-discordant Danish pairs. Within discordant pairs, disease-associated traits were sought mainly by comparing IBD patients with their genetically identical healthy co-twins. Each individual had, on average, about 151 000 unique TCRalpha sequences and 181 000 unique TCRbeta sequences available for analysis. Results and caveats for the whole study, not just this receptor: The results gave no support for a single strong signal or clonotype linked to IBD. Compared with healthy twins, IBD patients shared fewer clonotypes with other individuals, and the difference was most pronounced in patients with signs of disease activity. The analysis was unable to tell apart different T cell subtypes. Repertoire similarity did not differ between concordant and discordant twins, possibly due to limited statistical power. IBD patients had lower TCRbeta repertoire diversity, measured by the inverse Simpson index, than their healthy co-twins. Background noise and inter-individual variability may have been introduced into the repertoires by the differing immunosuppressive treatments among patients.

Regarding this clonotype: It lacks a known antigen.

From each donor, a roughly 2.7 ml peripheral blood sample was drawn into PAXgene tubes and stored at -80 degrees C. Total RNA was isolated from whole blood with the PAXgene blood miRNA kit on an automated QIAcube, without T cell sorting. Peripheral blood from monozygotic twin pairs, either concordant or discordant for inflammatory bowel disease, underwent deep TCRalpha and TCRbeta repertoire profiling that used unique molecular barcoding. Smoking habits were recorded for all twin pairs, with individuals classified as current, former or never smokers. The germline V gene (reference sequence) sets CDR1 to SGHKS and CDR2 to YYEKEE. The CDR3 starts with the cysteine, ends with the phenylalanine, and has 15 residues. No nucleotide data were recorded. The library relied on 5' RACE. For each TCR library, 3,000 to 3,500 ng of total RNA was used. For each sample, cDNA synthesis with SMARTScribe reverse transcriptase was split into eight separate reactions. During cDNA synthesis, unique molecular identifiers containing a 6-nucleotide sample barcode were introduced by template switching. TCRalpha and TCRbeta cDNA was amplified in two nested PCRs of approximately 17 and 9 cycles, and bead purification was carried out after each PCR. Before amplification, the cDNA was treated with uracil DNA-glycosylase and purified using the QIAquick PCR purification kit. The second PCR was the step at which Illumina TruSeq-compatible adapters and sample-specific barcodes were added. TapeStation and Qubit were used to check library quality and concentration, and around 4.5 ng of each library went into the pool. The pooled libraries were sequenced with 2 x 100 bp reads and custom sequencing primers on an Illumina HiSeq2500 single-index Rapid Run. From the authors' description of their analysis: PCR and sequencing errors were corrected by UMI-based consensus assembly using MiGEC version 1.2.6. MiXCR version 2.1.1 was used to carry out V(D)J alignment, clonotype assembly and CDR3 extraction. Gene usage, clonotype sharing and MAIT/NKT TCR abundance were normalised by analysing the top 1000, 10 000 and 20 000 clonotypes per sample. After downsampling to 27 000 UMIs, diversity was calculated as the inverse Simpson index using the vegan R package. Paired Mann-Whitney U tests were applied to discordant twin pairs, and Benjamini-Hochberg correction was used for multiple testing. The reads went through TCRdb reprocessing, and each CDR3 protein sequence gets one entry with no DNA. These V and J calls rely on TCRdb rather than the paper's analysis. The table kept for this sample lists around 100,000 distinct CDR3 sequences. 1.9% of the sample rests with the top ten.

Sequenced: blood. This clonotype was obtained from a human donor with ulcerative colitis or Crohn's disease, or a healthy co-twin of an affected twin (not recorded which). The sequence joins TRBV5-5 to TRBJ1-2; without DNA, the TCRdb call of TRBD1 cannot be checked. The CDR3 is CASSRGTFGNYGYTF.